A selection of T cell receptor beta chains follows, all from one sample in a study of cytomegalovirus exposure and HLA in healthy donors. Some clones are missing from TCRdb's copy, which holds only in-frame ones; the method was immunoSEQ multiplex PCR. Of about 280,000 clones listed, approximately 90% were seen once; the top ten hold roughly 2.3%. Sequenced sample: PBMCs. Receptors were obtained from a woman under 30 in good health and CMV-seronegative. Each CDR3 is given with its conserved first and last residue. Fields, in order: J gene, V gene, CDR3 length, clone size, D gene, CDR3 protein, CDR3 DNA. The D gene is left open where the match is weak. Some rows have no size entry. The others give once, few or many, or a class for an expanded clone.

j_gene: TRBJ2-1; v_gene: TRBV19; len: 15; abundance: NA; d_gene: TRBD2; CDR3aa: CATRRGVSSYNEQFF; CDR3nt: TGTGCCACCCGACGGGGGGTTAGCTCCTACAATGAGCAGTTCTTC
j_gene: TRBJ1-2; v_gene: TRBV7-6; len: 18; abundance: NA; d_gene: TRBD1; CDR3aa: CASSLGPPPDRADYGYTF; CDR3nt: TGTGCCAGCAGCCTAGGCCCCCCCCCGGACAGGGCCGACTATGGCTACACCTTC
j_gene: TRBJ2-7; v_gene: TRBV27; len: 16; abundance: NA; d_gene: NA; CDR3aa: CASSLIGSPNRYEQYF; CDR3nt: TGTGCCAGCAGTTTAATCGGGTCGCCCAACCGCTACGAGCAGTACTTC
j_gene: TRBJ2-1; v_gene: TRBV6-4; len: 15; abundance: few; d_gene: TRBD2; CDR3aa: CASSGDSGGINEQFF; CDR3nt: TGTGCCAGCAGCGGGGATAGCGGGGGGATCAATGAGCAGTTCTTC
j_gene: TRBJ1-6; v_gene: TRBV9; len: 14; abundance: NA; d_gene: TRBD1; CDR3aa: CASSVEDRGSPLHF; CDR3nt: TGTGCCAGCAGCGTAGAGGACAGGGGATCACCCCTCCACTTT
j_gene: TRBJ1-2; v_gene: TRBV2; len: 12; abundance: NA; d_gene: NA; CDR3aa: CASSSTDYGYTF; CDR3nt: TGTGCCAGCAGCTCGACAGACTATGGCTACACCTTC
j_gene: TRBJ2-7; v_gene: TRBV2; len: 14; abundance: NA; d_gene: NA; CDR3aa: CASSVGQVSYEQYF; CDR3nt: TGTGCCAGCAGTGTAGGTCAGGTTTCCTACGAGCAGTACTTC
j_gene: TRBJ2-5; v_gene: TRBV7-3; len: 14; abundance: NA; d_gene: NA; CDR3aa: CASSRGGDQETQYF; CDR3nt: TGTGCCAGCAGCCGTGGAGGCGACCAAGAGACCCAGTACTTC
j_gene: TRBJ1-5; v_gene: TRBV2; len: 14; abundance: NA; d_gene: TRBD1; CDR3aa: CASREDRGDQPQHF; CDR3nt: TGTGCCAGCAGGGAGGACAGGGGCGATCAGCCCCAGCATTTT
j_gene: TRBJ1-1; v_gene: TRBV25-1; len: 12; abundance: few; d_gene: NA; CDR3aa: CASRGGNTEAFF; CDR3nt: TGTGCCAGCAGGGGGGGGAACACTGAAGCTTTCTTT
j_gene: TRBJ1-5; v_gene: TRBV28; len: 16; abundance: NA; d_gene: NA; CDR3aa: CASSPTGGPGRKPQHF; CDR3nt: TGTGCCAGCAGCCCTACCGGGGGACCGGGACGGAAGCCCCAGCATTTT
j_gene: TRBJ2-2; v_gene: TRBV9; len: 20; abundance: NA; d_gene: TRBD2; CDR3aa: CASSSLDPGLAASNTGELFF; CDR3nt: TGTGCCAGCAGCTCTCTTGACCCAGGACTAGCGGCATCGAACACCGGGGAGCTGTTTTTT
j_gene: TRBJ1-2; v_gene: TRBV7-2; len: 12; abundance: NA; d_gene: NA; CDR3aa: CASSFTGYGYTF; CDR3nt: TGTGCCAGCAGCTTTACAGGTTACGGCTACACCTTC
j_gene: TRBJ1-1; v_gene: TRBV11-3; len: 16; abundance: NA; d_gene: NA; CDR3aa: CASSPGWGGKNTEAFF; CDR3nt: TGTGCCAGCAGCCCGGGGTGGGGCGGGAAAAACACTGAAGCTTTCTTT
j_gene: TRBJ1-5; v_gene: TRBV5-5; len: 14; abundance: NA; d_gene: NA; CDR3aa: CASSPPGGNQPQHF; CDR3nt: TGTGCCAGCAGCCCCCCAGGGGGCAATCAGCCCCAGCATTTT
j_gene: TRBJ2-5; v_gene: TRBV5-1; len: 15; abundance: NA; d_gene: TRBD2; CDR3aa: CASRISGGNQETQYF; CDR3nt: TGCGCCAGCAGGATTAGCGGGGGGAACCAAGAGACCCAGTACTTC
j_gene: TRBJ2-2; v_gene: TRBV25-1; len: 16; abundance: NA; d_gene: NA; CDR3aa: CASSDPYRDDTGELFF; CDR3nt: TGTGCCAGCAGTGACCCTTACAGGGATGACACCGGGGAGCTGTTTTTT
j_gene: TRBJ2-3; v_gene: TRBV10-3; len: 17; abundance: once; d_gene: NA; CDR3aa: CAISESWGGSSTDTQYF; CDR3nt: TGTGCCATCAGTGAGTCCTGGGGGGGCTCTAGCACAGATACGCAGTATTTT
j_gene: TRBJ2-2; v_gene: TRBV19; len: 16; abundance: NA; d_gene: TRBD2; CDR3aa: CASSLAGGRNTGELFF; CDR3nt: TGTGCCAGTAGTCTAGCGGGGGGGCGTAACACCGGGGAGCTGTTTTTT
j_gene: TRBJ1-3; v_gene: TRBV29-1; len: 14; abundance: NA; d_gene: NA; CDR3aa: CSVARHLSGNTIYF; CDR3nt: TGCAGCGTTGCTAGGCACCTGTCCGGAAACACCATATATTTT
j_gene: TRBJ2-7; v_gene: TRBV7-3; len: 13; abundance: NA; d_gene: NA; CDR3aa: CASSLLAPGEQYF; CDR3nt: TGTGCCAGCAGCTTGCTGGCCCCCGGGGAGCAGTACTTC
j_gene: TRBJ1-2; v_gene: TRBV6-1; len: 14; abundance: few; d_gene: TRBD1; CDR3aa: CASSLDRGTYGYTF; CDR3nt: TGTGCCAGCAGCCTCGACAGGGGAACCTATGGCTACACCTTC
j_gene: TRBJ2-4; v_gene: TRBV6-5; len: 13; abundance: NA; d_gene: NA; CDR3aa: CASTSDGRNIQYF; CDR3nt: TGTGCCAGCACCTCAGATGGTCGAAACATTCAGTACTTC
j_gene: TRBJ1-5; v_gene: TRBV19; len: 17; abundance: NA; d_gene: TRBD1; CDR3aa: CASIDRRQGSSNQPQHF; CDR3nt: TGTGCCAGTATCGATCGCAGACAGGGGTCTAGCAATCAGCCCCAGCATTTT
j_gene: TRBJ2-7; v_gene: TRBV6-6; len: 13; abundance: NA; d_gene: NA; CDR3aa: CASSPGHLYEQYF; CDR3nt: TGTGCCAGCAGCCCAGGACACCTCTACGAGCAGTACTTC
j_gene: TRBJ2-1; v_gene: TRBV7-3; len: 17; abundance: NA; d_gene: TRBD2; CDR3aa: CASSLWASGGSYNEQFF; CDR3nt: TGTGCCAGCAGCTTATGGGCTAGCGGGGGGTCGTACAATGAGCAGTTCTTC
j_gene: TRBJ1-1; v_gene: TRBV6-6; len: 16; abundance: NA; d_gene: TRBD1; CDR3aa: CASGKQGDIMNTEAFF; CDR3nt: TGTGCCAGCGGGAAACAGGGGGATATCATGAACACTGAAGCTTTCTTT
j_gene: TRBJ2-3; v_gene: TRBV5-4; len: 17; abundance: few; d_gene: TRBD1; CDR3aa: CASSLGVFEQGAYTQYF; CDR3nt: TGTGCCAGCAGCTTGGGAGTCTTTGAACAGGGGGCGTATACGCAGTATTTT
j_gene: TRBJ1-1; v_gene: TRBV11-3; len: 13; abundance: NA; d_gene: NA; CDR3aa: CASSLGRLTEAFF; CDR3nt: TGTGCCAGCAGCTTAGGTAGACTAACTGAAGCTTTCTTT
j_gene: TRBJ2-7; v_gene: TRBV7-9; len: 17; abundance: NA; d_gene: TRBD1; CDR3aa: CASSLVGGRDRGYEQYF; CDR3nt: TGTGCCAGCAGCTTAGTGGGGGGCCGGGACAGGGGTTACGAGCAGTACTTC
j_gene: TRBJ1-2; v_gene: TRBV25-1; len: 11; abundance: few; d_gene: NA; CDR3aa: CASSAGRGYTF; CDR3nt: TGTGCCAGCAGTGCCGGTCGGGGCTACACCTTC
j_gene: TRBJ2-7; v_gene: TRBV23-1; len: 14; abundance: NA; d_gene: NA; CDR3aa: CASSQSWGAYEQYF; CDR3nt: TGCGCCAGCAGTCAATCCTGGGGGGCCTACGAGCAGTACTTC
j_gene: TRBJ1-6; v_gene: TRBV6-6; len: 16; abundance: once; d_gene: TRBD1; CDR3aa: CASSFLRTGDGSPLHF; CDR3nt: TGTGCCAGCAGTTTCCTCCGAACAGGGGACGGTTCACCCCTCCACTTT
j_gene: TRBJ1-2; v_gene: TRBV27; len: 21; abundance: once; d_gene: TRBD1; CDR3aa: CASSLNVSGSLRQGANYGYTF; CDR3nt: TGTGCCAGCAGTTTAAATGTTTCGGGTTCACTCAGACAGGGGGCAAACTATGGCTACACCTTC
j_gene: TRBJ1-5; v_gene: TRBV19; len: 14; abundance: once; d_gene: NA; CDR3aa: CASREGSGNQPQHF; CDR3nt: TGTGCCAGTCGGGAGGGGAGCGGCAATCAGCCCCAGCATTTT
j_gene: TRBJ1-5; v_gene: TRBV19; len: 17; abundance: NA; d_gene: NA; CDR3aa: CASGGVGGFVGNQPQHF; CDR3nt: TGTGCCAGTGGGGGAGTGGGGGGGTTTGTGGGCAATCAGCCCCAGCATTTT
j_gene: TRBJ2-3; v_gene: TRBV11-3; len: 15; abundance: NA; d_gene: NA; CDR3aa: CASSLAGASGDTQYF; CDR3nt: TGTGCCAGCTCTTTGGCGGGGGCGTCGGGGGATACGCAGTATTTT
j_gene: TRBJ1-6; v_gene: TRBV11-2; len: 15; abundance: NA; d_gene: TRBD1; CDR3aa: CASSLGTDYNSPLHF; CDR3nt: TGTGCCAGCAGTCTAGGGACAGATTATAATTCACCCCTCCACTTT
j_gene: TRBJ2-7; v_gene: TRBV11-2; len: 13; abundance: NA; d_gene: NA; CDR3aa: CASSPTGTYEQYF; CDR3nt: TGTGCCAGCAGCCCCACAGGGACCTACGAGCAGTACTTC
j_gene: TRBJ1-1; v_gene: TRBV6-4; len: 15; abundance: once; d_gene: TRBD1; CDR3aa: CASSPNRGGSTEAFF; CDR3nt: TGTGCCAGCAGCCCTAACAGGGGTGGGTCCACTGAAGCTTTCTTT